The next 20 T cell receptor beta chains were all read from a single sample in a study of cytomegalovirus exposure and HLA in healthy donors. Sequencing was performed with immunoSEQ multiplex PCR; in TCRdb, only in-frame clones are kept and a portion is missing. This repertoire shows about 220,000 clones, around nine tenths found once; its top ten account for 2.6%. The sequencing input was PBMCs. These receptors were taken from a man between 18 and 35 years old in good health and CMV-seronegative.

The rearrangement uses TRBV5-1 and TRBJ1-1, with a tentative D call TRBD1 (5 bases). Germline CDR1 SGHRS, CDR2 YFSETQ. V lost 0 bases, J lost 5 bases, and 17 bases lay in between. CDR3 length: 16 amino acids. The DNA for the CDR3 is TGCGCCAGCAGCTTGGCGGGAGGTTGGGGGAGGACTGAAGCTTTCTTT. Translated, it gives CASSLAGGWGRTEAFF. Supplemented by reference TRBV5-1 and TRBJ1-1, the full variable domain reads KAGVTQTPRYLIKTRGQQVTLSCSPISGHRSVSWYQQTPGQGLQFLFEYFSETQRNKGNFPGRFSGRQFSNSRSEMNVSTLELGDSALYLCASSLAGGWGRTEAFFGQGTRLTVV.

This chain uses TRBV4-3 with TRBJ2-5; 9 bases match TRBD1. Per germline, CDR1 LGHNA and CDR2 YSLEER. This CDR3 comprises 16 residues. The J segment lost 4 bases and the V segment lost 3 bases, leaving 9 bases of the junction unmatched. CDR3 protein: CASSQPQGARGETQYF. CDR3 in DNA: TGCGCCAGCAGCCAGCCACAGGGGGCGCGTGGAGAGACCCAGTACTTC.

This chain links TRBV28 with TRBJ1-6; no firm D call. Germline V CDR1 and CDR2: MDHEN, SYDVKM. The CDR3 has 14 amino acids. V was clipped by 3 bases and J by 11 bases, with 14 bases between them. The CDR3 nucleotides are TGTGCCAGCAGTTTTTTGGTAATGGCAACACCCCTCCACTTT. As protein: CASSFLVMATPLHF.

The CDR3 DNA follows: TGTGCCAGCAGCTTAGGAGTGGCCGGGAGTGGAGGAGGGGAGCTGTTTTTT. Residues: CASSLGVAGSGGGELFF. The chain combines TRBV7-8 with TRBJ2-2; weak D call: TRBD2 (6 bases). The CDR3 spans 17 residues. The germline V and J ends were trimmed by 1 base and 8 bases, with 20 bases remaining between them. CDR1 is SGHVS, CDR2 FQNEAQ, per germline.

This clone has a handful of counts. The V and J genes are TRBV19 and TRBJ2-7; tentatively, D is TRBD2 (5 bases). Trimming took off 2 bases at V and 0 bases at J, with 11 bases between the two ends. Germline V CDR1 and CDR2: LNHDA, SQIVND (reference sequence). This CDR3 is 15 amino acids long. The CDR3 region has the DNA TGTGCCAGTAGTATATTCGGAGGCCCCTCCTACGAGCAGTACTTC. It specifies CASSIFGGPSYEQYF.

The CDR3 protein is CASTEGVGTEAFF. In nucleotides, the CDR3 is TGCGCCAGCACCGAGGGCGTCGGCACTGAAGCTTTCTTT. The rearrangement joins TRBV5-1 to TRBJ1-1; the D is unclear. Germline CDR1 is SGHRS and CDR2 is YFSETQ. This CDR3 is 13 amino acids long. Trimming left V 6 bases short and J 4 bases short, with 13 bases between. The variable domain in full, with the rest retrieved from reference TRBV5-1 and TRBJ1-1, is KAGVTQTPRYLIKTRGQQVTLSCSPISGHRSVSWYQQTPGQGLQFLFEYFSETQRNKGNFPGRFSGRQFSNSRSEMNVSTLELGDSALYLCASTEGVGTEAFFGQGTRLTVV.

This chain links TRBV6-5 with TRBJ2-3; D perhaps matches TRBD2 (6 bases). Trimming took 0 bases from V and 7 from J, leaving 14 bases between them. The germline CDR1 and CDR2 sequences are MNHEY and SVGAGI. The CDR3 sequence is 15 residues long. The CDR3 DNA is TGTGCCAGCAGTTACTCCGGGCTAGCGTCGAATACGCAGTATTTT. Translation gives CASSYSGLASNTQYF.

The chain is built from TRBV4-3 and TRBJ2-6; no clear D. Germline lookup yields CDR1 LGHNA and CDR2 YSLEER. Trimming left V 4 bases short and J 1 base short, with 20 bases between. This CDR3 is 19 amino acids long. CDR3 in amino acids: CASSPRGIESRSGANVLTF. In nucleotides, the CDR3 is TGCGCCAGCAGCCCCCGCGGTATAGAATCACGATCTGGGGCCAACGTCCTGACTTTC.

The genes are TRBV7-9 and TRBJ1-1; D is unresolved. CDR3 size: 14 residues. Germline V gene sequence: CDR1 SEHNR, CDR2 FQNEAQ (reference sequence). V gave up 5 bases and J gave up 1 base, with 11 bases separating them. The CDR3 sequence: CASSHQVRNTEAFF. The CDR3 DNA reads TGTGCCAGCAGCCACCAGGTGAGGAACACTGAAGCTTTCTTT. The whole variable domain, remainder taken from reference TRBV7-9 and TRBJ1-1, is DTGVSQNPRHKITKRGQNVTFRCDPISEHNRLYWYRQTLGQGPEFLTYFQNEAQLEKSRLLSDRFSAERPKGSFSTLEIQRTEQGDSAMYLCASSHQVRNTEAFFGQGTRLTVV.

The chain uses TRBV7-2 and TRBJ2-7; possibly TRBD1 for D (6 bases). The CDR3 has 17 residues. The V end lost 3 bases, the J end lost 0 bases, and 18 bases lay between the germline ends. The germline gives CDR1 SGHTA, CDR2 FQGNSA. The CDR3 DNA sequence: TGTGCCAGCAGCTTTCCGCCTGGGCAGGGGCCCTCCTACGAGCAGTACTTC. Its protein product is CASSFPPGQGPSYEQYF.

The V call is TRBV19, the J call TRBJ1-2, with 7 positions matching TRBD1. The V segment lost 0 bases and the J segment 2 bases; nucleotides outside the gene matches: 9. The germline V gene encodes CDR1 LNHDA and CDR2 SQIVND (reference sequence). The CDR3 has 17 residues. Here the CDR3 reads CASSIDPGTAPNYGYTF. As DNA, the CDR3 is TGTGCCAGTAGTATAGATCCGGGGACAGCTCCGAACTATGGCTACACCTTC.

Written as DNA, the CDR3 is TGTGCCAGCAGTGAACTAGCGGGATGGGGGGAGACCCAGTACTTC. Translating gives CASSELAGWGETQYF. The chain uses TRBV2 and TRBJ2-5; TRBD2 agrees at 9 bases. Germline CDR1 reads SNHLY; CDR2 reads FYNNEI. This CDR3 comprises 15 residues. Trimming took 2 bases from V and 5 from J; bases not matched to a gene: 6.

Here the CDR3 DNA reads TGTGCCACCGCGAGCCAGGGGCAAGAGACCCAGTACTTC. Residues: CATASQGQETQYF. V and J are TRBV7-7 and TRBJ2-5; tentatively, D is TRBD1 (6 bases). Trimming left V 10 bases short and J 2 bases short, with 14 bases between. Germline assignment: CDR1 SSHAT and CDR2 FNYEAQ (reference sequence). The CDR3 sequence is 13 residues long.

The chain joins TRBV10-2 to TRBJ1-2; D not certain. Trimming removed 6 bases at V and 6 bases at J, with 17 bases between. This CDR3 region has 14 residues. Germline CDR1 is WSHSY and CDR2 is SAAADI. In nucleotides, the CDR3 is TGCGCCAGCAGCAAAAGGGAGGGCCCTCATGGCTACACCTTC. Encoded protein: CASSKREGPHGYTF.

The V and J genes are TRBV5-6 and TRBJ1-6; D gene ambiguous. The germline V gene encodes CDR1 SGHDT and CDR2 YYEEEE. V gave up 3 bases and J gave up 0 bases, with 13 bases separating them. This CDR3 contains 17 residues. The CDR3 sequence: CASSSYRYSSYNSPLHF. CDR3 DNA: TGTGCCAGCAGCTCCTACAGATACTCCTCCTATAATTCACCCCTCCACTTT. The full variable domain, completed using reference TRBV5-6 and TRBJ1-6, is DAGVTQSPTHLIKTRGQQVTLRCSPKSGHDTVSWYQQALGQGPQFIFQYYEEEERQRGNFPDRFSGHQFPNYSSELNVNALLLGDSALYLCASSSYRYSSYNSPLHFGNGTRLTVT.

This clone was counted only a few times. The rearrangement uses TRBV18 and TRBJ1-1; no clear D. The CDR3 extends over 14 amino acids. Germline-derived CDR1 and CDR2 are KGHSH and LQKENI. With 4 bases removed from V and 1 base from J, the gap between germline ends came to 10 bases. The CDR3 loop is CASSRENQNTEAFF. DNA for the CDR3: TGTGCCAGCTCACGGGAGAATCAGAACACTGAAGCTTTCTTT.

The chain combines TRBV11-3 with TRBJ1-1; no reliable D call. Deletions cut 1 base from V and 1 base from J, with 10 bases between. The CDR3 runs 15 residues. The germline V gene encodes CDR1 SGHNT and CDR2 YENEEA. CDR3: CASSLGAGKNTEAFF. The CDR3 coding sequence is TGTGCCAGCAGCTTAGGGGCCGGGAAGAACACTGAAGCTTTCTTT.

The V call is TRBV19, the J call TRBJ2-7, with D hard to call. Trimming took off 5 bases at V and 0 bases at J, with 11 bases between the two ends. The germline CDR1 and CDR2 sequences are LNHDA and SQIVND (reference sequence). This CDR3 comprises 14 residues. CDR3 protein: CASSPDLSSYEQYF. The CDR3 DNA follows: TGTGCCAGTAGTCCCGACTTGAGCTCCTACGAGCAGTACTTC.

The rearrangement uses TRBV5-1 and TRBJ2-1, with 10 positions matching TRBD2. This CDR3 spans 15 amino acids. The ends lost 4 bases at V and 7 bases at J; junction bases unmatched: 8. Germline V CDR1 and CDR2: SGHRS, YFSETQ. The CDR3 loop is CASSPTGTSANEQFF. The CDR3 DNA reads TGCGCCAGCAGCCCAACCGGGACTAGCGCAAATGAGCAGTTCTTC.

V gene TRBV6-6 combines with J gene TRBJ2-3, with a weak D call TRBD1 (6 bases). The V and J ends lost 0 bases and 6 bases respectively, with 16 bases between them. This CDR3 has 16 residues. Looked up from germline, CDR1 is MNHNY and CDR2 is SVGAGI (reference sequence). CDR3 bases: TGTGCCAGCAGTTACTCGTACAGGGTAGGATACGATACGCAGTATTTT. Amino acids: CASSYSYRVGYDTQYF.